The present T cell receptor (beta chain) was sequenced within a study of T cells in localized non-small cell lung cancer. General study points: A denser population of T cells in blood accompanied longer overall survival. A median about 54 of the top 100 tumor clones appeared in adjacent lung. Compared with tumor, uninvolved adjacent lung displayed greater T cell clonality, ranking highest overall.

Profiling relied on immunoSEQ multiplex PCR, and the TCRdb table lists in-frame clones only, not all of them. Of fewer than 35,000 clones listed, approximately 86% are singletons. The germline CDR1 and CDR2 sequences are SGHDT and YYEEEE. V gave up 3 bases and J gave up 4 bases, with 8 bases separating them. This CDR3 is built from 13 residues. Details on this clone: Its antigen remains unknown.

The chain links TRBV5-6 to TRBJ1-5; the D is unclear. This TCR was recovered from a man aged 35 to 70 with stage III lung adenocarcinoma. Material: peripheral blood mononuclear cells, obtained before any cancer treatment. The CDR3 loop is CASSSRENQPQHF. The CDR3 bases are TGTGCCAGCAGCTCGAGGGAGAATCAGCCCCAGCATTTT.